Described below is a single T cell receptor (beta chain) sequence and its context. This sample is part of a study of blood T cell repertoires in COVID-19. Study details: Acute and convalescent COVID-19 samples came from the United States, Italy and Spain. The analysed material was cDNA or gDNA that came from T cells, B-cell-depleted T cells, or PBMCs.

V dropped 5 bases and J dropped 3; count of bases not matched to a gene: 3. The germline CDR1 and CDR2 sequences are SGHTA and FQGNSA. This CDR3 comprises 13 residues. The assay was immunoSEQ multiplex PCR, and TCRdb's table has in-frame clones only and misses some. Of about 150,000 clones in the sample, around 81% are singletons; the top ten hold roughly 4.7%. Sequenced material: peripheral blood. The rearrangement links TRBV7-2 to TRBJ1-1, with 7 bases matching TRBD1. The receptor was derived from a woman aged 50 to 60 with acute or convalescent COVID-19. As DNA, the CDR3 is TGTGCCAGCAGCCCTGGACAGGACACTGAAGCTTTCTTT. Amino acids: CASSPGQDTEAFF.